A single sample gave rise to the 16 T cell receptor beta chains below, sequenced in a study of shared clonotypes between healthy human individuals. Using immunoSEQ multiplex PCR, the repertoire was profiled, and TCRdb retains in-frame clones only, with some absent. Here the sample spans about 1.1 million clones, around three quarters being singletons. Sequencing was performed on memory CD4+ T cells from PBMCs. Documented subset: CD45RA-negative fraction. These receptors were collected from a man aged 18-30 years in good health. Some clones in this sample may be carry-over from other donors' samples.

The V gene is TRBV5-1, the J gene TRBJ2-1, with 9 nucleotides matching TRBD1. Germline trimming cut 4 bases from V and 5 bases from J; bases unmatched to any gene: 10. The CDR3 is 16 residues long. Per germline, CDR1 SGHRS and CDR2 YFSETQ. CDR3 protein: CASSARPGQGHNEQFF. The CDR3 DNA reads TGCGCCAGCAGCGCCCGACCGGGACAGGGCCACAATGAGCAGTTCTTC.

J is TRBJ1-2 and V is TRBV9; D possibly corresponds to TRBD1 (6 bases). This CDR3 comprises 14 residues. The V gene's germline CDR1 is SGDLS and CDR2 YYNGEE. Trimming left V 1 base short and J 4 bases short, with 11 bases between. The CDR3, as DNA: TGTGCCAGCAGCGTACGGGGGACACCCTATGGCTACACCTTC. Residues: CASSVRGTPYGYTF.

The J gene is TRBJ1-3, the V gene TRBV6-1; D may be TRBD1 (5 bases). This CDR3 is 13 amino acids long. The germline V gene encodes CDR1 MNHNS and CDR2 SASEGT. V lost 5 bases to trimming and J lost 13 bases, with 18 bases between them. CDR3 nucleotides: TGTGCCAGCAGTTATCAGGGAGGAAAGGGGATATATTTT. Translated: CASSYQGGKGIYF.

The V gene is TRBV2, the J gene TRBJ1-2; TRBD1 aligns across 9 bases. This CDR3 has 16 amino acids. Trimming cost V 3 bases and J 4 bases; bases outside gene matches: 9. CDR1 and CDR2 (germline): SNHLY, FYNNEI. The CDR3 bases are TGTGCCAGCAGTGACGGGGGACAGGGTCCCCTCTATGGCTACACCTTC. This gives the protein CASSDGGQGPLYGYTF.

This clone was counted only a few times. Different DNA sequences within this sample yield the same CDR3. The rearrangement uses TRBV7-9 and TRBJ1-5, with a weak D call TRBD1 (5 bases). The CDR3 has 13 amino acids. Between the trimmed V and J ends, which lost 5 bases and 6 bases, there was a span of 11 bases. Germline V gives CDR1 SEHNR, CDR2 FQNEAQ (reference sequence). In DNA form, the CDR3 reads TGTGCCAGCAGCCCCCTGGGGGGTCAGCCCCAGCATTTT. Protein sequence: CASSPLGGQPQHF.

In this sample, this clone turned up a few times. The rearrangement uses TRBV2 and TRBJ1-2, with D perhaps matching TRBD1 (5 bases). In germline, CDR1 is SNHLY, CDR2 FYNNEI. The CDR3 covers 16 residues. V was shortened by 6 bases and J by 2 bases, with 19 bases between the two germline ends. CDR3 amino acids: CASSYIQGVGNYGYTF. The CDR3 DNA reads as TGTGCCAGCAGCTACATCCAGGGCGTAGGGAACTATGGCTACACCTTC.

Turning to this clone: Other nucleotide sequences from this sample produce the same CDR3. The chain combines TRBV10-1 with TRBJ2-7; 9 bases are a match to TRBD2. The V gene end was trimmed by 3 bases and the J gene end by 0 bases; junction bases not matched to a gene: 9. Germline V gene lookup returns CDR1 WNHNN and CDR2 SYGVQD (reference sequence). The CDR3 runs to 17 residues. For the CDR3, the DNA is TGCGCCAGCAGTGAAAAACTAGCGGGTACCAGCTCCTACGAGCAGTACTTC. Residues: CASSEKLAGTSSYEQYF.

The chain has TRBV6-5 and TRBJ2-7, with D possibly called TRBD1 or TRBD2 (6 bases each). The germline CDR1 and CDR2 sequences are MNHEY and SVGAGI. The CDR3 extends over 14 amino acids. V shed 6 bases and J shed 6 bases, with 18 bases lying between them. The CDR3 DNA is TGTGCCAGCAGGCCCGGGGGCAGGGCTTCCGAGCAGTACTTC. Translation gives CASRPGGRASEQYF.

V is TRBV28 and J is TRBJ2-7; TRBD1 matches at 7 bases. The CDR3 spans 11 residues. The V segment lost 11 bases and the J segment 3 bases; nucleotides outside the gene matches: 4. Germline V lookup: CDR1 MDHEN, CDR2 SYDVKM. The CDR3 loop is CAANRGYEQYF. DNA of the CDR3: TGTGCCGCGAACAGGGGCTACGAGCAGTACTTC.

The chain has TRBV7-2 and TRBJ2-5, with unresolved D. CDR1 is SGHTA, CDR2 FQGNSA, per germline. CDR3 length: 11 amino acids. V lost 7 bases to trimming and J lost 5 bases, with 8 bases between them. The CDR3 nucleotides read TGTGCCAGCACTAACGGGGAGACCCAGTACTTC. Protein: CASTNGETQYF.

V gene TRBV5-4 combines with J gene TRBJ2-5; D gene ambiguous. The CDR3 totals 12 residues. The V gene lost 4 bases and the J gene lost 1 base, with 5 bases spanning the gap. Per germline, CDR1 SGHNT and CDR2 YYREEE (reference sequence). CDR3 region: CASSRPQETQYF. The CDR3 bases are TGTGCCAGCAGCCGACCCCAAGAGACCCAGTACTTC.

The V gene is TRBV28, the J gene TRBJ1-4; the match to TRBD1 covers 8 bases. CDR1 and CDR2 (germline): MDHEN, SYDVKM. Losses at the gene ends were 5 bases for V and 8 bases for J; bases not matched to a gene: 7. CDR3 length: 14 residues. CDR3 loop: CASSNDRGREKLFF. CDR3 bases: TGTGCCAGCAGTAACGACAGGGGAAGGGAAAAACTGTTTTTT.

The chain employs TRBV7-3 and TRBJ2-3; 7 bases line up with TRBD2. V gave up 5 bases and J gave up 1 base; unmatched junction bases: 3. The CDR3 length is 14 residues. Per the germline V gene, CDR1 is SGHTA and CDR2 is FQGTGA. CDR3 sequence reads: CASSRLAGTDTQYF. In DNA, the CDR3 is TGTGCCAGCAGCCGCCTAGCGGGCACAGATACGCAGTATTTT.

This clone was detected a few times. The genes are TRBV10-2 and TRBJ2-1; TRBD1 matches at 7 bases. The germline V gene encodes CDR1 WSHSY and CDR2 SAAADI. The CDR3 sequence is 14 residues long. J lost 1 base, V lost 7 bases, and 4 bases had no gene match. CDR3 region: CASKRDRSYNEQFF. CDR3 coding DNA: TGCGCCAGCAAAAGGGACAGATCCTACAATGAGCAGTTCTTC.

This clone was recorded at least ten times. In DNA form, the CDR3 reads TGCAGCGTTGTAGTCGGCAGGAGCTCTGGAAACACCATATATTTT. It codes for CSVVVGRSSGNTIYF. The gene calls are TRBV29-1 and TRBJ1-3; D uncertain. Trimming pared 4 bases from V and 0 bases from J, leaving 13 bases between. The V gene's germline CDR1 is SQVTM and CDR2 ANQGSEA. The CDR3 extends over 15 amino acids.

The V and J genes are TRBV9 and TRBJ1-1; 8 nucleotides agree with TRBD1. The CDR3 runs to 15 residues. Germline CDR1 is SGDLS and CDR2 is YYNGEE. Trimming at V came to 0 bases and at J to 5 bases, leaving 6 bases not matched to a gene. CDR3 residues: CASSVGRQGQTEAFF. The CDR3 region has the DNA TGTGCCAGCAGCGTAGGGAGACAGGGGCAAACTGAAGCTTTCTTT. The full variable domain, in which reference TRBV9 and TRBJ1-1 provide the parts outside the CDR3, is DSGVTQTPKHLITATGQRVTLRCSPRSGDLSVYWYQQSLDQGLQFLIQYYNGEERAKGNILERFSAQQFPDLHSELNLSSLELGDSALYFCASSVGRQGQTEAFFGQGTRLTVV.